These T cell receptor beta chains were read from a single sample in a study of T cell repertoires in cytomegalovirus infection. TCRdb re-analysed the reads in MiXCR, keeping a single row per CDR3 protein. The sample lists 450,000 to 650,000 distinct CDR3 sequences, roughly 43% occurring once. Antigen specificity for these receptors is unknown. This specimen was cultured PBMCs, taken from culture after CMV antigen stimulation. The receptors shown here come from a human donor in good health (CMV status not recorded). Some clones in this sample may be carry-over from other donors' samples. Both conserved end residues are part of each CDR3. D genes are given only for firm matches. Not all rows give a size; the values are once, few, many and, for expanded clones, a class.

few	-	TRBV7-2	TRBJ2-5	TGTGCCAGCCGAGATCCGCGAGCGGAAGAGACCCAGTACTTC	CASRDPRAEETQYF
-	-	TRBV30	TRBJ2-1	TGTGCCTGGAGTGTCGGGACAGAGCAGTTCTTC	CAWSVGTEQFF
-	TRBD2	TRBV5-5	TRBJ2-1	TGTGCCAGCAGCTCGCTAGCGGCCCATTCCGGTGAGCAGTTCTTC	CASSSLAAHSGEQFF
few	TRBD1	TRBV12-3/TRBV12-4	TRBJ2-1	TGTGCCAGCAGGGCCTTCATAGGGGGCCACAATGAGCAGTTCTTC	CASRAFIGGHNEQFF
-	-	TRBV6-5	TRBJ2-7	TGTGCCAGCAGTTACTCCCGGGGGTCCGACGAGCAGTACTTC	CASSYSRGSDEQYF
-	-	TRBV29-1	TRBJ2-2	TGCAGCGTAGCCAACACCGGGGAGCTGTTTTTT	CSVANTGELFF
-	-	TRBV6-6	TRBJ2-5	TGTGCCAGCAGCCCAGGGGCAGGCCCATTGAGGAAGACCCAGTACTTC	CASSPGAGPLRKTQYF
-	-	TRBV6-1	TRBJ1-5	TGTGCCAGCGGGCCCTATCAGCCCCAGCATTTT	CASGPYQPQHF
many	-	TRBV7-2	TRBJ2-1	TGTGCCAGCACCACACAGGTCGGCTCGGACAATGAGCAGTTCTTC	CASTTQVGSDNEQFF
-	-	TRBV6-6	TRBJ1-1	TGTGCCAGCAGTGGCCCAGCGAACACTGAAGCTTTCTTT	CASSGPANTEAFF
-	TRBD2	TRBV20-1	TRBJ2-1	TGCAGTGCTACCTTTCTTCCCCAGCGGGGTAACAATGAGCAGTTCTTC	CSATFLPQRGNNEQFF
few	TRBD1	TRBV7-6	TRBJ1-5	TGTGCCAGCGTTGATTCCGGGACAGGGAACAATCAGCCCCAGCATTTT	CASVDSGTGNNQPQHF
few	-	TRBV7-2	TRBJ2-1	TGTGCCAGCAGTGGGAGGGGGGGAACCTCCTACAATGAGCAGTTCTTC	CASSGRGGTSYNEQFF
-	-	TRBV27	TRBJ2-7	TGTGCCAGCAGTCCGAAGGGGGGAAACGAGCAGTACTTC	CASSPKGGNEQYF
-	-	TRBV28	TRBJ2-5	TGTGCCAGCAGTGATTCCCAAGAGACCCAGTACTTC	CASSDSQETQYF
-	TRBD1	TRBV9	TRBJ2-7	TGTGCCAGCAGCGTAGGTGGGACAGGGTACGAGCAGTACTTC	CASSVGGTGYEQYF
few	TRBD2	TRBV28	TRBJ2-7	TGTGCCAGCTCCCAGGAGCGGGGGGGAGTATACGAGCAGTACTTC	CASSQERGGVYEQYF
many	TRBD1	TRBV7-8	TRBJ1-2	TGTGCCAGCAGCTTGCAAGGACAGGTTCTAAGCGGCTACACCTTC	CASSLQGQVLSGYTF
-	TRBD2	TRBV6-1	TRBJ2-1	TGTGCCAGCAGTGAAAGGTCTAGCGGGAGCCTAGATTGGGATGAGCAGTTCTTC	CASSERSSGSLDWDEQFF
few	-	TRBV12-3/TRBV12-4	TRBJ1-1	TGTGCCAGCAGCGACAGCTTAGGGACTGAAGCTTTCTTT	CASSDSLGTEAFF
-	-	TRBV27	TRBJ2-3	TGTGCCAGCAGTTTATGGCTATGGTACGGGAGCACAGATACGCAGTATTTT	CASSLWLWYGSTDTQYF
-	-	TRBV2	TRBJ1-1	TGTGCCAGCAGGCCCGAAAGTTACACTGAAGCTTTCTTT	CASRPESYTEAFF
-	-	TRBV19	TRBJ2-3	TGTGCCAGTAGTATTCCCGCGGATACGCAGTATTTT	CASSIPADTQYF
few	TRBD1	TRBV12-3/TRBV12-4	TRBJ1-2	TGTGCCAGCAGTCCCGCCGGGACAGCTAACTATGGCTACACCTTC	CASSPAGTANYGYTF
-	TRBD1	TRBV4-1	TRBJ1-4	TGCGCCAGCAGCCATGTTTGGTCGGGACAGGGAGGTGAAAAACTGTTTTTT	CASSHVWSGQGGEKLFF
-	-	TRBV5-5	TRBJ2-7	TGTGCCAGCAGCCTAGACCTTAACCGGGAGCCGATCTTC	CASSLDLNREPIF
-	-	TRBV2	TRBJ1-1	TGTGCCAGCAGTGATGGGGGAGTACAAGCTTTCTTT	CASSDGGVQAFF
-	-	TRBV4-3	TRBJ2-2	TGCGCCAGCAGCCAAGAGCCCCACAGGTTGAACACCGGGGAGCTGTTTTTT	CASSQEPHRLNTGELFF